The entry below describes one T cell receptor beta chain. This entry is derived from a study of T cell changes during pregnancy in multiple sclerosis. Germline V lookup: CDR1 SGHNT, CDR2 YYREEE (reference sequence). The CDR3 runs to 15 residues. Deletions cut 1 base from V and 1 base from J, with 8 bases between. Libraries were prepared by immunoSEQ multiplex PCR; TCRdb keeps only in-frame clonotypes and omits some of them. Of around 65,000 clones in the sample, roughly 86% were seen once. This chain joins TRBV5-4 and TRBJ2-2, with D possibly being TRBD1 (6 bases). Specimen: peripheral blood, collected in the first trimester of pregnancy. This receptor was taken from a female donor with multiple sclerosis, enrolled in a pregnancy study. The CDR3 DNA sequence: TGTGCCAGCAGCTTGAACAGGGAGAACACCGGGGAGCTGTTTTTT. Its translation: CASSLNRENTGELFF.